The entry below describes one TCR beta chain. Its antigen is not identified. The sample comes from a study of OX40 agonist ivuxolimab in advanced cancers. Looking at the study overall: In this cohort, patients received ivuxolimab, an agonistic anti-OX40 (CD134) antibody. The study reported partial responses in three patients: one hepatocellular carcinoma, two cutaneous melanoma. Study results and caveats: CD8+ T cells averaged more expanded clones than CD4+.

At cycle 4 day 1, cycle 7 day 1, and baseline, blood was sampled. Profiled with immunoSEQ multiplex PCR; TCRdb holds only in-frame clones, not every one. The data show roughly 81,000 clones, 94% seen once. V gave up 5 bases and J gave up 0 bases, with 17 bases separating them. CDR1 and CDR2 (germline): MGHDK, SYGVNS. The CDR3 loop spans 16 amino acids. The sample was CD4+ or CD8+ T cells sorted from blood, taken in a trial of the OX40 agonist ivuxolimab. This chain joins TRBV25-1 and TRBJ2-7; the D is unclear. This sequence was found in an adult with an advanced solid tumor such as melanoma, head and neck, liver or kidney cancer. CDR3 residues: CASSPTVIDFSYEQYF. CDR3 sequence (DNA): TGTGCCAGCAGTCCCACCGTCATAGATTTCTCCTACGAGCAGTACTTC.